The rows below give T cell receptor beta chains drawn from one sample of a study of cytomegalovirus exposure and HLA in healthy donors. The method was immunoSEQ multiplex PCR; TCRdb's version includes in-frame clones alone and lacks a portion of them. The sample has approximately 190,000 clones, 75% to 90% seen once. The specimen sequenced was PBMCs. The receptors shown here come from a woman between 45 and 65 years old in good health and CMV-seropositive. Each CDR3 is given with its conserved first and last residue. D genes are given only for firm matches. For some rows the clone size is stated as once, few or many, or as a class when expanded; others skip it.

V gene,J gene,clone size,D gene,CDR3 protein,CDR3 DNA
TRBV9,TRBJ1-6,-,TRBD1,CASSARAIGQGSGSYNSPLHF,TGTGCCAGCAGCGCCCGCGCCATAGGACAGGGTTCGGGCTCCTATAATTCACCCCTCCACTTT
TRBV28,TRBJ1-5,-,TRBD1,CASSLMAGGQPQHF,TGTGCCAGCAGTTTAATGGCAGGGGGGCAGCCCCAGCATTTT
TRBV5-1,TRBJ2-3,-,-,CASSLALASDTQYF,TGCGCCAGCAGCTTGGCCTTAGCATCAGATACGCAGTATTTT
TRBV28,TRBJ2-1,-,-,CASSPQGFYNEQFF,TGTGCCAGCAGTCCCCAGGGCTTCTACAATGAGCAGTTCTTC
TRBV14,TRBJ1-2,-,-,CASSQERPRGGYGYTF,TGTGCCAGCAGCCAAGAACGTCCCCGGGGGGGCTATGGCTACACCTTC
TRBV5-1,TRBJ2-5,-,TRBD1,CASSFDRGGETQYF,TGCGCCAGCAGCTTCGACAGGGGAGGAGAGACCCAGTACTTC
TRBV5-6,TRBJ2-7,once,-,CASSWTDYEQYF,TGTGCCAGCAGCTGGACAGACTACGAGCAGTACTTC
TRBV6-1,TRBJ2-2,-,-,CAIQGPNTGELFF,TGTGCCATCCAGGGTCCGAACACCGGGGAGCTGTTTTTT
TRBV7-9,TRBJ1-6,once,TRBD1,CASSSGQGGPYNSPLHF,TGTGCCAGCAGCTCCGGACAGGGGGGCCCCTATAATTCACCCCTCCACTTT
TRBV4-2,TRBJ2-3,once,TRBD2,CASSQELAGGQDTQYF,TGTGCCAGCAGCCAAGAACTAGCGGGGGGTCAAGATACGCAGTATTTT
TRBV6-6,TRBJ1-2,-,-,CASSQGVDGYTF,TGTGCCAGCAGCCAAGGGGTGGACGGCTACACCTTC
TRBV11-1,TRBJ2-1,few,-,CASSPPSGNEQFF,TGTGCCAGCAGCCCCCCTTCGGGCAATGAGCAGTTCTTC
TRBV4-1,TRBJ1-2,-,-,CASSEQGFFGYTF,TGCGCCAGCAGCGAACAGGGTTTTTTTGGCTACACCTTC
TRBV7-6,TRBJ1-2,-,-,CASSPEGGRGGYTF,TGTGCCAGCAGCCCAGAGGGGGGGCGAGGTGGCTACACCTTC
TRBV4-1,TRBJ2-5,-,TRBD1,CASSQDNPGTGDETQYF,TGCGCCAGCAGCCAAGATAATCCAGGGACAGGGGATGAGACCCAGTACTTC
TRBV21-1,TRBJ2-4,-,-,CASSKPRGVENIQYF,TGTGCCAGCAGCAAACCCAGGGGAGTTGAAAACATTCAGTACTTC
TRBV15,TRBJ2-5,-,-,CATSEARADETQYF,TGTGCCACCAGCGAGGCGCGGGCCGACGAGACCCAGTACTTC
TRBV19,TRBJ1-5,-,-,CASSMVRRSPEYQPQHF,TGTGCCAGTAGTATGGTGCGAAGGTCCCCGGAGTATCAGCCCCAGCATTTT
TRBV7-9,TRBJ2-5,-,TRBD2,CASSPTSGVQETQYF,TGTGCCAGCAGCCCGACTAGCGGGGTTCAAGAGACCCAGTACTTC
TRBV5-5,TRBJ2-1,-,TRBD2,CASSSAGGRYEQFF,TGTGCCAGCAGCTCCGCGGGGGGCCGCTATGAGCAGTTCTTC
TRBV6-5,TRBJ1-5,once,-,CATTFIQGGNQPQHF,TGTGCCACCACTTTCATACAGGGCGGCAATCAGCCCCAGCATTTT
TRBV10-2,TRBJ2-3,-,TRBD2,CASSVAGADTQYF,TGCGCCAGCAGCGTCGCGGGGGCAGATACGCAGTATTTT
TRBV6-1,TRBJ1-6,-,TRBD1,CASSAGGFGNSPLHF,TGTGCCAGCAGTGCAGGGGGCTTTGGGAATTCACCCCTCCACTTT
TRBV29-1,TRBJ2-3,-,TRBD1,CSVGQGADTQYF,TGCAGCGTTGGACAGGGCGCGGATACGCAGTATTTT
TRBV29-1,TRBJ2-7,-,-,CSVETLAGRYF,TGCAGCGTTGAAACATTGGCAGGGCGGTACTTC
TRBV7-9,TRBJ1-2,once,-,CASSLSDRPIYGYTF,TGTGCCAGCAGCTTATCCGACAGACCTATCTATGGCTACACCTTC
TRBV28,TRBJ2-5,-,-,CASRSSGWETQYF,TGTGCCAGCAGAAGCTCCGGTTGGGAGACCCAGTACTTC
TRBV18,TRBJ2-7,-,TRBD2,CASSLTSVGSYEQYF,TGTGCCAGCTCCCTCACTAGCGTTGGGAGCTACGAGCAGTACTTC
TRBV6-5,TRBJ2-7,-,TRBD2,CASQGGTYEQYF,TGTGCCAGCCAGGGAGGGACCTACGAGCAGTACTTC
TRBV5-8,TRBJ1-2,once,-,CASDPGAGGYTF,TGTGCCAGCGATCCAGGCGCTGGTGGCTACACCTTC
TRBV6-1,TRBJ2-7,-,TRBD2,CASTFISGGYEQYF,TGTGCCAGCACCTTCATTAGCGGGGGATACGAGCAGTACTTC
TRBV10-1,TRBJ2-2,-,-,CASSGQLTGELFF,TGCGCCAGCAGTGGACAGCTTACCGGGGAGCTGTTTTTT
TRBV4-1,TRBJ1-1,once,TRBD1,CASSSQGGNTEAFF,TGCGCCAGCAGCTCACAGGGGGGGAACACTGAAGCTTTCTTT
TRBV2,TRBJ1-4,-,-,CASRTESNEKLFF,TGTGCCAGCCGGACAGAGAGTAATGAAAAACTGTTTTTT
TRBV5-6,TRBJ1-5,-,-,CASSLGGWSDQPQHF,TGTGCCAGCAGCTTAGGAGGGTGGAGCGATCAGCCCCAGCATTTT